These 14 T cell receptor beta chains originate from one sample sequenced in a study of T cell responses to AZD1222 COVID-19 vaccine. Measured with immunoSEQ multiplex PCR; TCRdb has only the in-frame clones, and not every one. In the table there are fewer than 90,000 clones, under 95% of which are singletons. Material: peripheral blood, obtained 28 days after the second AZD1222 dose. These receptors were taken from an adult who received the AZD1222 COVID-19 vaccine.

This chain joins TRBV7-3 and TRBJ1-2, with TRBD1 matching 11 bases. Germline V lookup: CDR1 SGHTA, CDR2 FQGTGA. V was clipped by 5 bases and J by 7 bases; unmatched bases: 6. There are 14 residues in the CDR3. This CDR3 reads CASSPGTGGLGYTF. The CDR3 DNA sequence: TGTGCCAGCAGCCCAGGGACAGGGGGGCTTGGCTACACCTTC.

CDR3 coding DNA: TGTGCCAGCTCACCAAGTAGTCCTAGCGGAGGGACAATATGGTACTTC. This sequence encodes CASSPSSPSGGTIWYF. The chain employs TRBV18 and TRBJ2-7; perhaps TRBD2 as D (7 bases). The germline V and J ends were trimmed by 2 bases and 12 bases, with 26 bases remaining between them. Germline CDR1 reads KGHSH; CDR2 reads LQKENI. The CDR3 loop spans 16 amino acids.

This CDR3 is CASSSGQGASGNTIYF. CDR3 DNA sequence: TGTGCCAGCAGCTCGGGACAGGGGGCATCTGGAAACACCATATATTTT. V usage is TRBV11-2 and J usage is TRBJ1-3, with 12 positions matching TRBD1. The CDR3 runs 16 residues. V lost 4 bases, J lost 1 base, and 2 bases stayed unmatched. CDR1 SGHAT and CDR2 FQNNGV come from the germline V gene.

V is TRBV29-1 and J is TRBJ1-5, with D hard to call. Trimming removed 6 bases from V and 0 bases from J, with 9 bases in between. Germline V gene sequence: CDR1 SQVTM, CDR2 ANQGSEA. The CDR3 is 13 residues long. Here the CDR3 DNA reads TGCAGCGTGCAAATTTATAGCAATCAGCCCCAGCATTTT. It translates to CSVQIYSNQPQHF.

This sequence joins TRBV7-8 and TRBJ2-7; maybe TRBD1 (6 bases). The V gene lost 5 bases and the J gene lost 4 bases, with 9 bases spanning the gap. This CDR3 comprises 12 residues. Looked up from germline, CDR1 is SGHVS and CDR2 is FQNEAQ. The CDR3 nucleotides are TGTGCCAGCAGCATCGGACAGTACGAGCAGTACTTC. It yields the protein CASSIGQYEQYF.

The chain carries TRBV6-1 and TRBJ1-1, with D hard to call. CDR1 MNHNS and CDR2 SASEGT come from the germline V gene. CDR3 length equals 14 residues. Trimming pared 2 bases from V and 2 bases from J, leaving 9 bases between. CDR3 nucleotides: TGTGCCAGCAGTGAACGTGGGCCTAACACTGAAGCTTTCTTT. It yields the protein CASSERGPNTEAFF.

CDR3 in amino acids: CASKKGQSHNQPQHF. CDR3 coding DNA: TGTGCCAGCAAGAAAGGACAGTCACACAATCAGCCCCAGCATTTT. The chain uses TRBV2 and TRBJ1-5; D may be TRBD1 (6 bases). Germline V gene data show CDR1 as SNHLY and CDR2 as FYNNEI. The V end was cut by 7 bases, the J end by 3 bases, with 16 bases between. This CDR3 is built from 15 residues.

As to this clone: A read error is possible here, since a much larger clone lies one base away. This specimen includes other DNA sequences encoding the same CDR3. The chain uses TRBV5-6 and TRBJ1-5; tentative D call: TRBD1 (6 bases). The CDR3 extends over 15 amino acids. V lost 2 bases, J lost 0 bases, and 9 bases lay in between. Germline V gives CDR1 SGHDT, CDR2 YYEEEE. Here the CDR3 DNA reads TGTGCCAGCAGCTTAGGGGGATATAGCAATCAGCCCCAGCATTTT. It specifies CASSLGGYSNQPQHF.

The CDR3 DNA is TGTGCCAGCAGCTTGGTCTCCGCGAACACCGGGGAGCTGTTTTTT. It translates to CASSLVSANTGELFF. The rearrangement uses TRBV5-4 and TRBJ2-2; D not resolved. V lost 0 bases and J 0 bases, leaving 6 bases between the germline ends. The V gene's germline CDR1 is SGHNT and CDR2 YYREEE (reference sequence). This CDR3 is built from 15 residues.

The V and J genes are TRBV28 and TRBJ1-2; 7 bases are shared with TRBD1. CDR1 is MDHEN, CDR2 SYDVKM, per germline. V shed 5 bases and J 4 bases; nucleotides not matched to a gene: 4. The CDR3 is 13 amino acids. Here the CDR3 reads CASSTTGFYGYTF. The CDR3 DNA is TGTGCCAGCAGTACGACAGGGTTCTATGGCTACACCTTC.

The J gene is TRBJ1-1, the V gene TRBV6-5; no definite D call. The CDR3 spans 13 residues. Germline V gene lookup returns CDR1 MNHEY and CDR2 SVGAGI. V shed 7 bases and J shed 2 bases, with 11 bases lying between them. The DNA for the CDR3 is TGTGCCAGCATGTTGAGACAAAACACTGAAGCTTTCTTT. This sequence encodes CASMLRQNTEAFF.

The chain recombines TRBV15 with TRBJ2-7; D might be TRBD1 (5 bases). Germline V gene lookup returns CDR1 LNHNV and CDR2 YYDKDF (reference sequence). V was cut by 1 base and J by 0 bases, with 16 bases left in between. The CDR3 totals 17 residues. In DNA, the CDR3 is TGTGCCACCAGCAGAGTCTCTACGCAGGGTTACTCCTACGAGCAGTACTTC. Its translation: CATSRVSTQGYSYEQYF.

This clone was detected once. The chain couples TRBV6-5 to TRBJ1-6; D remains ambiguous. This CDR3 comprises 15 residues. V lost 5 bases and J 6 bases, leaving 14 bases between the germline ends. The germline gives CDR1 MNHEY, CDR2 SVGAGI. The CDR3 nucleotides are TGTGCCAGCAGTCTCGGGTCGGGAAGTAATTCACCCCTCCACTTT. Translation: CASSLGSGSNSPLHF.

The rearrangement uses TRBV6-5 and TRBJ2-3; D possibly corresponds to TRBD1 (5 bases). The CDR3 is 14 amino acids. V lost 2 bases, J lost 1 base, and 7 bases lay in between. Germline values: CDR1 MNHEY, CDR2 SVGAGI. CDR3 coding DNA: TGTGCCAGCAGTTACGACAGACGCACAGATACGCAGTATTTT. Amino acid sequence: CASSYDRRTDTQYF.